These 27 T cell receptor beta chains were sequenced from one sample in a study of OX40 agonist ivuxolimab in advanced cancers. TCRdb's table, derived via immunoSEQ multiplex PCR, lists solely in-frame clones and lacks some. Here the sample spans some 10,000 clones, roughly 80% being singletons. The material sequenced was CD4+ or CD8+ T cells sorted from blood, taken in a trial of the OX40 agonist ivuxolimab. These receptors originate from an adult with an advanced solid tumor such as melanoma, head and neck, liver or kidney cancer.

The CDR3 reads CAWSSQENLSYEQYF. The CDR3 region has the DNA TGTGCCTGGAGCTCCCAGGAGAACCTTTCCTACGAGCAGTACTTC. The V call is TRBV30, the J call TRBJ2-7; D is unresolved. Trimming pared 3 bases from V and 1 base from J, leaving 16 bases between. Germline loops: CDR1 GTSNPN, CDR2 SVGIG (reference sequence). The length of the CDR3 is 15 residues.

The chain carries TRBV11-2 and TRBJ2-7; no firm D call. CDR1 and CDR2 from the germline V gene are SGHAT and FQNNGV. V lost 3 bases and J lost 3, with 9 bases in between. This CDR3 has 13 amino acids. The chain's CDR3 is CASSFGPSYEQYF. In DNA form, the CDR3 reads TGTGCCAGCAGCTTCGGGCCAAGCTACGAGCAGTACTTC.

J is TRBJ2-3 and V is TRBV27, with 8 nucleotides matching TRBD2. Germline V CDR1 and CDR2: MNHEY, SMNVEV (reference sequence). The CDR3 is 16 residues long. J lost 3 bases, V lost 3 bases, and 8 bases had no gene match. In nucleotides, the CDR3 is TGTGCCAGCAGTTTCTATGGGACTAGTGTTACAGATACGCAGTATTTT. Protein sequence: CASSFYGTSVTDTQYF.

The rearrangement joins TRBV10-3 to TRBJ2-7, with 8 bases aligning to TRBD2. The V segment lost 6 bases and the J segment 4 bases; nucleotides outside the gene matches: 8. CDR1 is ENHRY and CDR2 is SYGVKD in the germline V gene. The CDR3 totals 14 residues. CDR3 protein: CAIRSGRAGYEQYF. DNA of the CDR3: TGTGCCATCAGGTCCGGGAGGGCCGGGTACGAGCAGTACTTC.

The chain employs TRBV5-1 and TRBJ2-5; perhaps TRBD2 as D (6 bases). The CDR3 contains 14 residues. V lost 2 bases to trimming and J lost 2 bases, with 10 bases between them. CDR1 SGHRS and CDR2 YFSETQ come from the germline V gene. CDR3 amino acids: CASSLGGKQETQYF. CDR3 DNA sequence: TGCGCCAGCAGCTTAGGAGGGAAACAAGAGACCCAGTACTTC.

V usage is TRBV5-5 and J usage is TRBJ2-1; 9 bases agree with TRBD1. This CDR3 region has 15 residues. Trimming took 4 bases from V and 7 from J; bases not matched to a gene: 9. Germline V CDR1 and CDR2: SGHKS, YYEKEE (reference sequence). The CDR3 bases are TGTGCCAGCAGCCACCCCGGGACAGGGAATAATGAGCAGTTCTTC. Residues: CASSHPGTGNNEQFF. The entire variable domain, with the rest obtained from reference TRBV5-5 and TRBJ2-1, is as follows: DAGVTQSPTHLIKTRGQQVTLRCSPISGHKSVSWYQQVLGQGPQFIFQYYEKEERGRGNFPDRFSARQFPNYSSELNVNALLLGDSALYLCASSHPGTGNNEQFFGPGTRLTVL.

CDR3 bases: TGTGCCAGTAGGGCGGGACAGGGGCCCTACGAGCAGTACTTC. Amino acids: CASRAGQGPYEQYF. The genes are TRBV19 and TRBJ2-7; 10 nucleotides align to TRBD1. V gave up 6 bases and J gave up 2 bases; unmatched junction bases: 4. The CDR3 length is 14 residues. The germline V gene has CDR1 LNHDA and CDR2 SQIVND (reference sequence).

CDR3 sequence (DNA): TGTGCCAGCAGCTCCCCCCTAGCTAGCACAGATACGCAGTATTTT. Its translation is CASSSPLASTDTQYF. This chain joins TRBV7-9 and TRBJ2-3, with a tentative D call TRBD2 (5 bases). V gave up 4 bases and J gave up 0 bases, with 11 bases separating them. The CDR3 is 15 amino acids. Germline CDR1 SEHNR, CDR2 FQNEAQ (reference sequence).

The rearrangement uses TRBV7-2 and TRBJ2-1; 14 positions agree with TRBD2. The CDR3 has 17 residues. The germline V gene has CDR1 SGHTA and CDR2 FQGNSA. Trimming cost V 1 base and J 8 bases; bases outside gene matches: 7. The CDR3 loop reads CASSLVLTSGRADEQFF. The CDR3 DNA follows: TGTGCCAGCAGCTTAGTTTTGACTAGCGGGAGGGCCGATGAGCAGTTCTTC.

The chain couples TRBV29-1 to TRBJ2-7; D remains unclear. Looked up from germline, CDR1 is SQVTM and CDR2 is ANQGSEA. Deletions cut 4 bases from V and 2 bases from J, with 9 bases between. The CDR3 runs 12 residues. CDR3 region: CSVGVSTYEQYF. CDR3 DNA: TGCAGCGTTGGGGTCAGTACCTACGAGCAGTACTTC.

The CDR3 coding sequence is TGTGCCTGGAGTGATGGGACTAGCCTGAATGAGCAGTTCTTC. It encodes CAWSDGTSLNEQFF. The gene calls are TRBV30 and TRBJ2-1; 9 bases are a match to TRBD2. The CDR3 covers 14 residues. Germline CDR1 is GTSNPN and CDR2 is SVGIG (reference sequence). With V trimmed by 1 base and J by 7 bases, 5 bases remained unmatched.

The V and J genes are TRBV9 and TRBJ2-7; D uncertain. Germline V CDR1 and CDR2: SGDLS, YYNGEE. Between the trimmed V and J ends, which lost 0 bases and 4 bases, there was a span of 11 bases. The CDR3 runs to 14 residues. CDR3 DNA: TGTGCCAGCAGCGTAGAGGGCAACGAATACGAGCAGTACTTC. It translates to CASSVEGNEYEQYF.

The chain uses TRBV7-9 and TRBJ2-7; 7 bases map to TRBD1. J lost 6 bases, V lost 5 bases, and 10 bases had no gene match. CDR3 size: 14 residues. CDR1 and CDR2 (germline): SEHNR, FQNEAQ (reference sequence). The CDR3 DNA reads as TGTGCCAGCAGCCCGGGACAGATCGCGGGCGAGCAGTACTTC. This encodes CASSPGQIAGEQYF.

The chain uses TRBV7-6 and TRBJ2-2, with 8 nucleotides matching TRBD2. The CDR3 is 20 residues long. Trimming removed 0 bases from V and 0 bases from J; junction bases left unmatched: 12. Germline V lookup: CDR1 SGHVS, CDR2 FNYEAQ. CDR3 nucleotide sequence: TGTGCCAGCAGCTTAGCGCGAAGGGGGGCTAGCGGGCCGAACACCGGGGAGCTGTTTTTT. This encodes CASSLARRGASGPNTGELFF.

CDR3 amino acids: CASSLGGTGVSNQPQHF. Written as DNA, the CDR3 is TGTGCCAGCAGCTTAGGGGGGACAGGGGTTAGCAATCAGCCCCAGCATTTT. This chain joins TRBV7-9 and TRBJ1-5, with 10 bases that match TRBD1. Germline V gene lookup returns CDR1 SEHNR and CDR2 FQNEAQ (reference sequence). Losses at the gene ends were 1 base for V and 0 bases for J; bases not matched to a gene: 3. The CDR3 consists of 17 residues. The full variable domain, rest sourced from reference TRBV7-9 and TRBJ1-5, is DTGVSQNPRHKITKRGQNVTFRCDPISEHNRLYWYRQTLGQGPEFLTYFQNEAQLEKSRLLSDRFSAERPKGSFSTLEIQRTEQGDSAMYLCASSLGGTGVSNQPQHFGDGTRLSIL.

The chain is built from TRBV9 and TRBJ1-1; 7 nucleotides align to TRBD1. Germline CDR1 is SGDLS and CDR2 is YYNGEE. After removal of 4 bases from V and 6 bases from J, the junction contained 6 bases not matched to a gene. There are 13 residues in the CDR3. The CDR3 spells CASSPTGDAEAFF. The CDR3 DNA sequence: TGTGCCAGCAGCCCCACAGGGGACGCTGAAGCTTTCTTT.

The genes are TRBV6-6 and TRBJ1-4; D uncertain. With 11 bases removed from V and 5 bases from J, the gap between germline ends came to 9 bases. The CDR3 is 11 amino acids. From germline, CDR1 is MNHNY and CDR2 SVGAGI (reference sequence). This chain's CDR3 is CALGTNEKLFF. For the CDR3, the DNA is TGTGCCCTTGGCACCAATGAAAAACTGTTTTTT.

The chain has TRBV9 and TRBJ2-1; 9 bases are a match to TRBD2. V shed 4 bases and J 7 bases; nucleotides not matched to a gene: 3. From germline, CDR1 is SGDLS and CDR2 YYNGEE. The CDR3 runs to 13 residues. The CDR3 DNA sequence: TGTGCCAGCAGCTTTAGCGGGAGTAATGAGCAGTTCTTC. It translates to CASSFSGSNEQFF.

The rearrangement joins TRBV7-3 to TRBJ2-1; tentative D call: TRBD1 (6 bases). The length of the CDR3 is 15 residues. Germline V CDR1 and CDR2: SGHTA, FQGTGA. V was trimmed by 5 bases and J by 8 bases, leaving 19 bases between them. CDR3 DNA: TGTGCCAGCAGCGTACTAGGGGGATCCCTTGATGAGCAGTTCTTC. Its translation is CASSVLGGSLDEQFF.

The chain's CDR3 is CASSSGTGRTGELFF. The CDR3 DNA reads as TGTGCCAGCAGCTCAGGGACAGGGAGGACCGGGGAGCTGTTTTTT. The V call is TRBV7-9, the J call TRBJ2-2; TRBD1 aligns across 9 bases. Germline V gene sequence: CDR1 SEHNR, CDR2 FQNEAQ (reference sequence). V was pared by 4 bases and J by 5 bases, with 5 bases of the junction left unmatched. The CDR3 spans 15 residues.

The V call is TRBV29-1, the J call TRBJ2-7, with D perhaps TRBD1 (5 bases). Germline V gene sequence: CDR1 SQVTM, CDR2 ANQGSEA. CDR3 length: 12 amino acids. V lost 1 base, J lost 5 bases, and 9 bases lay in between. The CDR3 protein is CSVEARDNEQYF. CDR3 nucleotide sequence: TGCAGCGTTGAAGCCAGGGATAACGAGCAGTACTTC.

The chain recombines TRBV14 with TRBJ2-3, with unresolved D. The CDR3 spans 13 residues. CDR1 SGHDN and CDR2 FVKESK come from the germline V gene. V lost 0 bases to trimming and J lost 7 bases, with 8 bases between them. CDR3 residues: CASSQEHHHTQYF. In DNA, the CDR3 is TGTGCCAGCAGCCAAGAGCACCATCATACGCAGTATTTT.

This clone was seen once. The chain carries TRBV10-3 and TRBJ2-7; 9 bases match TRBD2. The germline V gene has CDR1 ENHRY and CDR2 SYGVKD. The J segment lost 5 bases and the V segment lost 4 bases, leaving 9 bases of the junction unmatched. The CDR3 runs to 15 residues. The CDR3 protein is CAISGGSGSAHEQYF. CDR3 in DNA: TGTGCCATCAGTGGAGGTAGCGGGAGTGCTCACGAGCAGTACTTC.

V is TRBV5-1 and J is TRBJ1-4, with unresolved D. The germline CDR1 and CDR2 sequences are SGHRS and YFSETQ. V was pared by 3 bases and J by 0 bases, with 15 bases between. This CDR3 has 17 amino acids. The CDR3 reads CASSSREPGATNEKLFF. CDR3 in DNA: TGCGCCAGCAGCTCGCGGGAACCGGGAGCAACTAATGAAAAACTGTTTTTT.

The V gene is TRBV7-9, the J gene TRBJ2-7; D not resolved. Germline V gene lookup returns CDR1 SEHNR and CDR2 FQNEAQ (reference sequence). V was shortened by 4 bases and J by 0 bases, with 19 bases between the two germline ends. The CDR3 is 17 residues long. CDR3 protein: CASSSGPIHSSSYEQYF. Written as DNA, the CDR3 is TGTGCCAGCAGCTCCGGACCAATCCACTCCAGCTCCTACGAGCAGTACTTC.

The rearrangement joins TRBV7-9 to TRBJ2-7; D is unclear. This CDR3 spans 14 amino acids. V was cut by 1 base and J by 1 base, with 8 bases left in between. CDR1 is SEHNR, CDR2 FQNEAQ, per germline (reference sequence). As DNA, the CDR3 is TGTGCCAGCAGCTTAGAGGGAAAATCCTACGAGCAGTACTTC. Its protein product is CASSLEGKSYEQYF.

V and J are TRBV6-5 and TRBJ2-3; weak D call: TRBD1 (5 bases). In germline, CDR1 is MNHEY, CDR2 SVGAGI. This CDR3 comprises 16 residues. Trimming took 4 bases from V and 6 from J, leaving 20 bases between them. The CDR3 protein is CASSLGAGLLGDTQYF. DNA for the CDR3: TGTGCCAGCAGTTTAGGGGCAGGCCTTTTAGGGGATACGCAGTATTTT.